Each of the 32 T cell receptor beta chains below was sequenced from the same sample in a study of human CD8 memory T cell subsets. UMI-labeled 5' RACE produced the TCR beta libraries. TCRdb re-analyzed the 5' RACE reads; it lists each CDR3 protein once, without DNA. This listing includes 5,000 to 6,000 distinct CDR3 sequences. The source material was CD8+ T cells from PBMCs. These receptor sequences come from a human donor in good health.

The chain's CDR3 is CASSLGGGASYNEQFF. This chain uses TRBV7-8 with TRBJ2-1; TCRdb gives TRBD1 as the D gene, but with no DNA this cannot be confirmed. The CDR3 is 16 residues long. The germline V gene has CDR1 SGHVS and CDR2 FQNEAQ.

The rearrangement links TRBV7-9 to TRBJ2-3. The CDR3 consists of 12 residues. Per germline, CDR1 SEHNR and CDR2 FQNEAQ (reference sequence). The CDR3 sequence is CASSPDADTQYF.

The V and J genes are TRBV28 and TRBJ2-7; the D call from TCRdb, TRBD2, cannot be confirmed without DNA. The germline V gene has CDR1 MDHEN and CDR2 SYDVKM. This CDR3 spans 15 amino acids. The CDR3 loop reads CASSHSKREKDEQYF.

The rearrangement joins TRBV20-1 to TRBJ2-7; the D call from TCRdb, TRBD2, cannot be confirmed without DNA. The CDR3 length is 14 residues. Germline CDR1 and CDR2: DFQATT and SNEGSKA (reference sequence). The CDR3 reads CSARSSVRGGEQYF.

The chain employs TRBV9 and TRBJ1-5; no DNA is available, so the TRBD1 call from TCRdb remains unchecked. This CDR3 comprises 15 residues. Germline CDR1 SGDLS, CDR2 YYNGEE. The CDR3 sequence is CASSVGQATNQPQHF.

The rearrangement joins TRBV27 to TRBJ1-2; with no DNA, the TCRdb D assignment of TRBD1 cannot be verified. The CDR3 runs 13 residues. Germline lookup yields CDR1 MNHEY and CDR2 SMNVEV (reference sequence). The CDR3 protein is CASSPTGNYGYTF.

CDR3 sequence reads: CASSSHPYYDEQFF. The chain carries TRBV27 and TRBJ2-1; absent DNA, TCRdb's TRBD2 call cannot be checked. The V gene's germline CDR1 is MNHEY and CDR2 SMNVEV (reference sequence). This CDR3 spans 14 amino acids.

Judged by frequency, this clonotype is medium-sized. The V gene is TRBV29-1, the J gene TRBJ1-1; TCRdb gives TRBD1 as the D gene, but with no DNA this cannot be confirmed. There are 13 residues in the CDR3. Germline V gives CDR1 SQVTM, CDR2 ANQGSEA. Here the CDR3 reads CSVEGAGDTEAFF.

This chain uses TRBV6-2 or TRBV6-3 with TRBJ1-1; the TCRdb call, TRBD1, lacks DNA for checking. The CDR3 is made up of 14 amino acids. The germline V gene has CDR1 MNHEY and CDR2 SVGEGT. CDR3 region: CASRPRGQYTEAFF.

The chain joins TRBV12-3 or TRBV12-4 to TRBJ2-1; TCRdb calls TRBD2, which cannot be checked without DNA. The length of the CDR3 is 16 residues. The CDR3 reads CASSPSGGLSYNEQFF.

V usage is TRBV4-1 and J usage is TRBJ2-7; as DNA is missing, the TRBD2 call by TCRdb cannot be tested. Germline lookup yields CDR1 MGHRA and CDR2 YSYEKL. The CDR3 consists of 14 residues. Here the CDR3 reads CASSPSGGLYEQYF.

CDR3 sequence reads: CASSQDGTVGYEQYF. This chain links TRBV4-1 with TRBJ2-7; TCRdb designates TRBD1, a call that cannot be tested without DNA. Germline CDR1 reads MGHRA; CDR2 reads YSYEKL. CDR3 length: 15 amino acids.

The chain's CDR3 is CSAPGTDNYNEQFF. The chain combines TRBV20-1 with TRBJ2-1; as DNA is missing, the TRBD1 call by TCRdb cannot be tested. This CDR3 has 14 residues. The germline V gene encodes CDR1 DFQATT and CDR2 SNEGSKA (reference sequence).

This sequence joins TRBV24-1 and TRBJ2-1; no DNA is available, so the TRBD2 call from TCRdb remains unchecked. Germline V lookup: CDR1 KGHDR, CDR2 SFDVKD. This CDR3 is built from 17 residues. The CDR3 sequence is CATSDSGLAGAYNEQFF.

This chain connects TRBV25-1 to TRBJ1-2; the TCRdb D gene call, TRBD1, has no DNA to confirm it. This CDR3 has 15 residues. Germline lookup yields CDR1 MGHDK and CDR2 SYGVNS. This CDR3 reads CASWGQGTNNYGYTF.

By frequency, this clonotype registers medium-sized (0.01 to 0.1%). V usage is TRBV12-3 or TRBV12-4 and J usage is TRBJ1-3; TCRdb names TRBD1, which stays unverified in the absence of DNA. CDR3 length: 14 amino acids. Here the CDR3 reads CASSGTALGNTIYF.

The chain links TRBV15 to TRBJ1-5; TCRdb calls TRBD1, which cannot be checked without DNA. The CDR3 totals 13 residues. Germline V gene lookup returns CDR1 LNHNV and CDR2 YYDKDF (reference sequence). This chain's CDR3 is CATSPYPGEPQHF. The entire variable domain, with the rest obtained from reference TRBV15 and TRBJ1-5, is as follows: DAMVIQNPRYQVTQFGKPVTLSCSQTLNHNVMYWYQQKSSQAPKLLFHYYDKDFNNEADTPDNFQSRRPNTSFCFLDIRSPGLGDTAMYLCATSPYPGEPQHFGDGTRLSIL.

Frequency places this clonotype as medium-sized. This rearrangement joins TRBV27 to TRBJ1-2. This CDR3 comprises 15 residues. From germline, CDR1 is MNHEY and CDR2 SMNVEV (reference sequence). CDR3 loop: CASSLTGWGYYGYTF.

This sequence joins TRBV4-1 and TRBJ2-5; TCRdb gives TRBD2 as the D gene, but with no DNA this cannot be confirmed. The CDR3 is made up of 16 amino acids. Germline loops: CDR1 MGHRA, CDR2 YSYEKL. The CDR3 sequence is CASSQTLAGGQETQYF.

The V gene is TRBV9, the J gene TRBJ1-2. The CDR3 runs to 12 residues. Germline-derived CDR1 and CDR2 are SGDLS and YYNGEE. CDR3 amino acids: CASSDSGYGYTF.

The chain recombines TRBV15 with TRBJ2-2; TCRdb reports TRBD1, a call that lacks DNA to check it against. This CDR3 is 16 amino acids long. Germline assignment: CDR1 LNHNV and CDR2 YYDKDF (reference sequence). CDR3 region: CATSPPSGGDTGELFF.

By frequency, this clonotype registers medium-sized (0.01 to 0.1%). The genes are TRBV7-2 and TRBJ2-3; TCRdb picks TRBD2, but there is no DNA to check that call. The CDR3 has 12 amino acids. Germline assignment: CDR1 SGHTA and CDR2 FQGNSA. The CDR3 here is CASSYLADTQYF. The full variable domain, with the rest looked up from reference TRBV7-2 and TRBJ2-3, is GAGVSQSPSNKVTEKGKDVELRCDPISGHTALYWYRQSLGQGLEFLIYFQGNSAPDKSGLPSDRFSAERTGGSVSTLTIQRTQQEDSAVYLCASSYLADTQYFGPGTRLTVL.

This chain uses TRBV28 with TRBJ2-7; TCRdb's assignment of TRBD1 cannot be checked, as there is no DNA. This CDR3 is 13 amino acids long. Germline lookup yields CDR1 MDHEN and CDR2 SYDVKM. Here the CDR3 reads CASNPGPFYEQYF. The full variable domain, its missing parts supplied by reference TRBV28 and TRBJ2-7, is DVKVTQSSRYLVKRTGEKVFLECVQDMDHENMFWYRQDPGLGLRLIYFSYDVKMKEKGDIPEGYSVSREKKERFSLILESASTNQTSMYLCASNPGPFYEQYFGPGTRLTVT.

The chain is built from TRBV7-2 and TRBJ2-1. Germline CDR1 reads SGHTA; CDR2 reads FQGNSA. This CDR3 is built from 11 residues. Here the CDR3 reads CASSLVPEQFF.

This rearrangement joins TRBV5-4 to TRBJ1-3. Looked up from germline, CDR1 is SGHNT and CDR2 is YYREEE (reference sequence). This CDR3 comprises 15 residues. CDR3: CASSLSGGSGNTIYF.

The rearrangement uses TRBV7-9 and TRBJ1-1; as DNA is missing, the TRBD1 call by TCRdb cannot be tested. This CDR3 comprises 15 residues. Looked up from germline, CDR1 is SEHNR and CDR2 is FQNEAQ (reference sequence). CDR3 sequence: CASSLGAGVNTEAFF. Complete variable domain (other parts from reference TRBV7-9 and TRBJ1-1): DTGVSQNPRHKITKRGQNVTFRCDPISEHNRLYWYRQTLGQGPEFLTYFQNEAQLEKSRLLSDRFSAERPKGSFSTLEIQRTEQGDSAMYLCASSLGAGVNTEAFFGQGTRLTVV.

This chain joins TRBV6-5 and TRBJ1-1; checking the TCRdb D call of TRBD1 is not possible without DNA. The germline V gene encodes CDR1 MNHEY and CDR2 SVGAGI. The length of the CDR3 is 14 residues. CDR3 sequence: CASSLTGPNTEAFF.

V is TRBV12-3 or TRBV12-4 and J is TRBJ2-1; TCRdb's assignment of TRBD2 cannot be checked, as there is no DNA. There are 13 residues in the CDR3. CDR3: CASSAGPADEQFF.

The chain carries TRBV20-1 and TRBJ1-5. The CDR3 is 13 residues long. Germline V gene sequence: CDR1 DFQATT, CDR2 SNEGSKA (reference sequence). The CDR3 loop reads CSARGQPNQPQHF.

The chain combines TRBV13 with TRBJ1-2; without DNA, the TCRdb call of TRBD1 cannot be checked. The CDR3 has 16 amino acids. Looked up from germline, CDR1 is PRHDT and CDR2 is FYEKMQ (reference sequence). The chain's CDR3 is CASSLGGRGRGYGYTF.

The rearrangement links TRBV2 to TRBJ2-7. CDR3 size: 11 residues. Germline values: CDR1 SNHLY, CDR2 FYNNEI. The CDR3 loop is CASSGAGEQYF.

In terms of frequency, this clonotype is medium-sized. CDR3 in amino acids: CASSQRDSAYNEQFF. This chain joins TRBV3-1 and TRBJ2-1. This CDR3 is built from 15 residues. Germline V gives CDR1 LGHDT, CDR2 YNNKEL (reference sequence).